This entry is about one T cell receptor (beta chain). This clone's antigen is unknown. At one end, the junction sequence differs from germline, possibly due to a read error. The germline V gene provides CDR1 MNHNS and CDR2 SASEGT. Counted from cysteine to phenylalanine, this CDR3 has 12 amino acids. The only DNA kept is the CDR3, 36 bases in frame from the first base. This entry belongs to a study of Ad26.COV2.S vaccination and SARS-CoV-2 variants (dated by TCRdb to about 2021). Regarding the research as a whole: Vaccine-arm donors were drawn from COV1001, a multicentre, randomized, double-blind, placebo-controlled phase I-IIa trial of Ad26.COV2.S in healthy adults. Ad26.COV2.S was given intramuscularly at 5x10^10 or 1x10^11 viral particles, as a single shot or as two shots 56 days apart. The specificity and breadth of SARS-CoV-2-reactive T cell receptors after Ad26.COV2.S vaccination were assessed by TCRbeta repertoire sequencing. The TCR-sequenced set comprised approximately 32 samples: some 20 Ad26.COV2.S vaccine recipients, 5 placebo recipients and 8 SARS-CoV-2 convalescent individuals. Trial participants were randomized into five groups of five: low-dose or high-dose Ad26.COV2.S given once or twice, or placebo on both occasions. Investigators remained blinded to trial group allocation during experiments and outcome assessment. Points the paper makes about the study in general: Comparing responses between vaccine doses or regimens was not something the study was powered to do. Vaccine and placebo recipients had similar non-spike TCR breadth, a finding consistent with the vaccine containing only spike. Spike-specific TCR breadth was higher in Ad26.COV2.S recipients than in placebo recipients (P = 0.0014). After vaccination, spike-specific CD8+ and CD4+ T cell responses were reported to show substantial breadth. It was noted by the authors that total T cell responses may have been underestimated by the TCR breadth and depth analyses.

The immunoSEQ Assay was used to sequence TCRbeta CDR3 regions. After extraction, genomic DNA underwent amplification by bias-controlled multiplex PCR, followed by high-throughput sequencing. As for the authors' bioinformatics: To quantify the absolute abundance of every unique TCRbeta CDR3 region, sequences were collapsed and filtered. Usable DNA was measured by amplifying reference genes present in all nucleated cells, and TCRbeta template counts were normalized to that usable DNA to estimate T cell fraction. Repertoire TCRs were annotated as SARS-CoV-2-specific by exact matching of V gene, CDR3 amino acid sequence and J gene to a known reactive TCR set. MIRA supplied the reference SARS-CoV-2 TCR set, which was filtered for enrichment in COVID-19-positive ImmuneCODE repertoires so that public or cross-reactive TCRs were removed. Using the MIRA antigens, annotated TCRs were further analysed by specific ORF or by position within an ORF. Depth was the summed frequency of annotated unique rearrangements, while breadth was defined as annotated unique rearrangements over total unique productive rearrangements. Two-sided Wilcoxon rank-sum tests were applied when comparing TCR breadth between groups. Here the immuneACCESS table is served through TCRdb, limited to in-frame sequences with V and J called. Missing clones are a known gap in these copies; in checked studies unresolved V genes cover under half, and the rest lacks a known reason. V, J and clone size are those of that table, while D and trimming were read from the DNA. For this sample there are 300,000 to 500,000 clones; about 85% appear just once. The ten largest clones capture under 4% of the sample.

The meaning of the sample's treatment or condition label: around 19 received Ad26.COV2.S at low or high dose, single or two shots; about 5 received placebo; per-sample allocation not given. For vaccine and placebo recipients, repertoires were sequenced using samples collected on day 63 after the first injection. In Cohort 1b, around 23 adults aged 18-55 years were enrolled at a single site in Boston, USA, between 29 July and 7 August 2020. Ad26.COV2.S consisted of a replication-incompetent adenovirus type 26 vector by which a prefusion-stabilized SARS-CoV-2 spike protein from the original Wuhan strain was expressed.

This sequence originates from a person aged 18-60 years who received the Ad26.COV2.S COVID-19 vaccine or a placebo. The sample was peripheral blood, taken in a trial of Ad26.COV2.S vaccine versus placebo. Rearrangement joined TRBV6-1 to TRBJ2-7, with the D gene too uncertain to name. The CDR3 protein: CASSEKNYGQYF. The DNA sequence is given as TGTGCCAGCAGTGAAAAGAACTACGGGCAGTACTTC.